A single sample is the source of the 17 T cell receptor beta chains below, sequenced in a study of cytomegalovirus exposure and HLA in healthy donors. Use of 60 Vbeta and 13 Jbeta primers characterized the PCR. Generated by immunoSEQ multiplex PCR, the TCRdb table keeps only in-frame clones and is missing some. The sample shows some 140,000 clones, 70% to 80% of them seen only once. The specimen was PBMCs. The receptors stem from a man aged 30 to 45 in good health and CMV-seropositive.

V usage is TRBV10-3 and J usage is TRBJ1-1; TRBD1 matches at 10 bases. V shed 6 bases and J 11 bases; nucleotides not matched to a gene: 6. The CDR3 has 12 residues. Germline V gives CDR1 ENHRY, CDR2 SYGVKD. This chain's CDR3 is CAISGTGEGAFF. In nucleotides, the CDR3 is TGTGCCATCAGCGGGACAGGGGAGGGCGCTTTCTTT.

The rearrangement links TRBV2 to TRBJ2-7, with a possible D match to TRBD2 (6 bases). CDR1 is SNHLY and CDR2 is FYNNEI in the germline V gene. V gave up 7 bases and J gave up 6 bases, with 10 bases separating them. CDR3 length equals 11 residues. This CDR3 is CASTFSGEQYF. The CDR3, as DNA: TGTGCCAGCACTTTTAGCGGCGAGCAGTACTTC. Combining the CDR3 with reference TRBV2 and TRBJ2-7 gives the whole variable domain EPEVTQTPSHQVTQMGQEVILRCVPISNHLYFYWYRQILGQKVEFLVSFYNNEISEKSEIFDDQFSVERPDGSNFTLKIRSTKLEDSAMYFCASTFSGEQYFGPGTRLTVT.

This chain uses TRBV5-6 with TRBJ2-1; D might be TRBD1 (5 bases). The CDR3 is 16 amino acids. The germline V and J ends were trimmed by 0 bases and 8 bases, with 18 bases remaining between them. CDR1 is SGHDT, CDR2 YYEEEE, per germline. In DNA form, the CDR3 reads TGTGCCAGCAGCTTGGAGGGATCGAAAAGGGGTCATGAGCAGTTCTTC. Translation: CASSLEGSKRGHEQFF.

The chain recombines TRBV6-4 with TRBJ1-4; 7 positions agree with TRBD1. Germline CDR1 and CDR2: MRHNA and SNTAGT. The trim removed 0 bases at V and 3 bases at J, leaving 7 bases unmatched. This CDR3 is 17 amino acids long. CDR3 in DNA: TGTGCCAGCAGTGACTCGGGACAGAATCCCCCTAATGAAAAACTGTTTTTT. Protein sequence: CASSDSGQNPPNEKLFF.

V usage is TRBV6-1 and J usage is TRBJ2-7; D gene ambiguous. In germline, CDR1 is MNHNS, CDR2 SASEGT. V was cut by 6 bases and J by 3 bases, with 12 bases left in between. The CDR3 totals 13 residues. CDR3 DNA sequence: TGTGCCAGCAGCCAACAGCCCCTCTACGAGCAGTACTTC. Translation: CASSQQPLYEQYF.

In this sample, this clone turned up once. This rearrangement joins TRBV28 to TRBJ2-7; 11 bases are a match to TRBD2. In germline, CDR1 is MDHEN, CDR2 SYDVKM. J was trimmed by 7 bases and V by 5 bases; bases with no gene match: 7. This CDR3 is built from 14 residues. CDR3 residues: CASSTSGSLWEQYF. In nucleotides, the CDR3 is TGTGCCAGCAGTACTAGCGGGAGTCTGTGGGAGCAGTACTTC.

The V call is TRBV5-4, the J call TRBJ1-2, with TRBD1 matching over 7 bases. The germline V gene has CDR1 SGHNT and CDR2 YYREEE (reference sequence). The CDR3 is 15 residues long. With 0 bases clipped from V and 8 bases from J, the junction kept 10 bases outside the gene matches. The CDR3 loop is CASSLEDRDQGGYTF. The CDR3 coding sequence is TGTGCCAGCAGCTTGGAAGACAGGGACCAGGGGGGCTACACCTTC.

V is TRBV9 and J is TRBJ2-7; 12 bases match TRBD1. The germline V gene encodes CDR1 SGDLS and CDR2 YYNGEE. The CDR3 is 17 residues long. The V segment lost 4 bases and the J segment 5 bases; nucleotides outside the gene matches: 13. The CDR3 DNA reads TGTGCCAGCAGCCCCAGCTTGGGACAGGGGGCGATCAACGAGCAGTACTTC. Translated: CASSPSLGQGAINEQYF.

The genes are TRBV19 and TRBJ1-2; 7 bases align to TRBD1. The CDR3 is made up of 12 amino acids. The germline CDR1 and CDR2 sequences are LNHDA and SQIVND (reference sequence). J lost 6 bases, V lost 9 bases, and 7 bases had no gene match. The CDR3 region is CARLPGQDGYTF. The CDR3 DNA is TGTGCCAGACTCCCCGGACAGGATGGCTACACCTTC.

The rearrangement links TRBV6-5 to TRBJ1-2; D perhaps matches TRBD1 (6 bases). Trimming removed 4 bases at V and 3 bases at J, with 12 bases between. The CDR3 consists of 14 residues. In germline, CDR1 is MNHEY, CDR2 SVGAGI. The CDR3 DNA sequence: TGTGCCAGCAGTTTATCAGGGGATTACTATGGCTACACCTTC. Protein: CASSLSGDYYGYTF.

The chain carries TRBV19 and TRBJ1-2; TRBD1 aligns across 8 bases. Germline V lookup: CDR1 LNHDA, CDR2 SQIVND (reference sequence). V gave up 7 bases and J gave up 2 bases; unmatched junction bases: 9. The CDR3 sequence is 15 residues long. The CDR3 DNA is TGTGCCAGTAACGTCCGGACAGGGAACAACTATGGCTACACCTTC. Translation: CASNVRTGNNYGYTF.

The gene calls are TRBV6-5 and TRBJ1-2, with D unresolved. The germline CDR1 and CDR2 sequences are MNHEY and SVGAGI. Trimming shortened V by 7 bases and J by 8 bases, and 17 bases separated the two germline ends. This CDR3 comprises 13 residues. CDR3 loop: CASKNREKGGYTF. The CDR3 coding sequence is TGTGCCAGCAAAAACCGGGAGAAAGGCGGCTACACCTTC.

CDR3 loop: CATSRETRGGYTF. The CDR3, as DNA: TGTGCCACCAGCAGAGAGACGAGAGGTGGCTACACCTTC. The chain recombines TRBV15 with TRBJ1-2; D not resolved. Germline-derived CDR1 and CDR2 are LNHNV and YYDKDF (reference sequence). The CDR3 runs to 13 residues. Trimming left V 0 bases short and J 7 bases short, with 9 bases between.

The chain is built from TRBV7-8 and TRBJ2-3, with 9 bases that match TRBD1. Germline CDR1 reads SGHVS; CDR2 reads FQNEAQ. Trimming at V came to 5 bases and at J to 5 bases, leaving 8 bases not matched to a gene. CDR3 length: 15 residues. The CDR3, as DNA: TGTGCCAGCAGCCAACCGGGACAGGGAAGAGATACGCAGTATTTT. It translates to CASSQPGQGRDTQYF.

The chain joins TRBV4-3 to TRBJ2-3; 8 positions match TRBD2. With V trimmed by 0 bases and J by 1 base, 6 bases remained unmatched. The CDR3 is 17 residues long. Germline V gene lookup returns CDR1 LGHNA and CDR2 YSLEER. CDR3 in amino acids: CASSQEGGRGGTDTQYF. CDR3 in DNA: TGCGCCAGCAGCCAAGAAGGTGGGCGGGGGGGCACAGATACGCAGTATTTT.

This clone was recorded a few times. The chain combines TRBV28 with TRBJ1-2; TRBD1 agrees at 10 bases. The germline V gene has CDR1 MDHEN and CDR2 SYDVKM. Trimming at V came to 6 bases and at J to 4 bases, leaving 5 bases not matched to a gene. The CDR3 loop spans 14 amino acids. The CDR3 DNA reads TGTGCCAGCAGCCAGACAGGGGGCACCTATGGCTACACCTTC. As protein: CASSQTGGTYGYTF.

V gene TRBV11-2 combines with J gene TRBJ1-2; TRBD1 is a possible D gene (6 bases). V lost 1 base and J lost 8, with 17 bases in between. The CDR3 is 15 residues long. The germline gives CDR1 SGHAT, CDR2 FQNNGV. The CDR3 spells CASSLAQAGAGGYTF. For the CDR3, the DNA is TGTGCCAGCAGCTTAGCTCAGGCAGGGGCCGGCGGCTACACCTTC.